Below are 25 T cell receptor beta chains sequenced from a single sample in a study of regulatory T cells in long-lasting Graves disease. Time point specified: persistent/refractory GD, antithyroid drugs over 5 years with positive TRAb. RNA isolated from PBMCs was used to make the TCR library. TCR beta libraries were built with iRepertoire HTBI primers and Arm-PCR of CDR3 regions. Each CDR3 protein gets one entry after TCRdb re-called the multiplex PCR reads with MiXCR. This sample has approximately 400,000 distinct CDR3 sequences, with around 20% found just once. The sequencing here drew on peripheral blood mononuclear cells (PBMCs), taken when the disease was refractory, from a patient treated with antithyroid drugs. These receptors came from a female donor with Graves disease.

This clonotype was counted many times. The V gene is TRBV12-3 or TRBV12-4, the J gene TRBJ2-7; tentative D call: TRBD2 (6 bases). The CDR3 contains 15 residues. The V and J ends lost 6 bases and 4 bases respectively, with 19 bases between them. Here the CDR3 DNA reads TGTGCCAGCAGCCTCACCGGGGGTGGGCAGTACGAGCAGTACTTC. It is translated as CASSLTGGGQYEQYF.

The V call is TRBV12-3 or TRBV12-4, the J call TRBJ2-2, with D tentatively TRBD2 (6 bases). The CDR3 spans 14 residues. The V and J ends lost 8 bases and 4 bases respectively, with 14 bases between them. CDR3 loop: CASPRGAPTGELFF. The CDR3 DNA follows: TGTGCCAGCCCCCGCGGGGCACCCACCGGGGAGCTGTTTTTT.

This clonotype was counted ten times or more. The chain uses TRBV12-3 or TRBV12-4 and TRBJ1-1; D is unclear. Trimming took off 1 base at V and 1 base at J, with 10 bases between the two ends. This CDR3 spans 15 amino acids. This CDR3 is CASSLVRTTNTEAFF. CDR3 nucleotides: TGTGCCAGCAGTTTAGTCAGGACTACGAACACTGAAGCTTTCTTT.

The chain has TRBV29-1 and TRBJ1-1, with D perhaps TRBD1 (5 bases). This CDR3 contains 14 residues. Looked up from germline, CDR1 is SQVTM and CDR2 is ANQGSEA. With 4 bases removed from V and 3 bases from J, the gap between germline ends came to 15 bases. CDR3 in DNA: TGCAGCGTTGCCCCCCTTTTAGGGGACACTGAAGCTTTCTTT. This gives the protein CSVAPLLGDTEAFF.

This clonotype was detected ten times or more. CDR3 in DNA: TGTGCCAGCGAACAGTTCCCGTTGGAGCAGTACTTC. Translating it yields CASEQFPLEQYF. This rearrangement joins TRBV28 to TRBJ2-7; unclear D gene. Trimming removed 8 bases from V and 7 bases from J, with 15 bases in between. CDR1 and CDR2 (germline): MDHEN, SYDVKM. The CDR3 totals 12 residues.

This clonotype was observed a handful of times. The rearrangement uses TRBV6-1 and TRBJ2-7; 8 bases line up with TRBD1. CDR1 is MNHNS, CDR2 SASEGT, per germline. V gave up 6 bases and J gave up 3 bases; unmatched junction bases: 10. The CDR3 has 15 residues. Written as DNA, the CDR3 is TGTGCCAGCAGACAAGGGACAGGCAGGTACTACGAGCAGTACTTC. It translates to CASRQGTGRYYEQYF.

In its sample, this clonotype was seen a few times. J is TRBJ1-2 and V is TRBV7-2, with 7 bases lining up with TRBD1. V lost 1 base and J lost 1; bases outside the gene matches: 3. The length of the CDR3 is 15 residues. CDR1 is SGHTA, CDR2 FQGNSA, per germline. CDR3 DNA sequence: TGTGCCAGCAGCTTAGGGGGACAGCTTAACTATGGCTACACCTTC. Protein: CASSLGGQLNYGYTF.

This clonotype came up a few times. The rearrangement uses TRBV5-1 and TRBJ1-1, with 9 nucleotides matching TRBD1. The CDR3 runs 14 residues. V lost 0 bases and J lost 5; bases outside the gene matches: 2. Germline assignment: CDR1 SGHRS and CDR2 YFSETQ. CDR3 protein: CASSLETGGTEAFF. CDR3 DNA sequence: TGCGCCAGCAGCTTGGAGACAGGGGGTACTGAAGCTTTCTTT.

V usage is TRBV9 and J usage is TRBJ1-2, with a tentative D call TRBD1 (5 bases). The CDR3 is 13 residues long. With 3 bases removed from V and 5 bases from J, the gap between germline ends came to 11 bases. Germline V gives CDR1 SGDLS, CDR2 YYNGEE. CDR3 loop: CASSGGRAYGYTF. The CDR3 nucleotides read TGTGCCAGCAGCGGGGGACGGGCGTATGGCTACACCTTC.

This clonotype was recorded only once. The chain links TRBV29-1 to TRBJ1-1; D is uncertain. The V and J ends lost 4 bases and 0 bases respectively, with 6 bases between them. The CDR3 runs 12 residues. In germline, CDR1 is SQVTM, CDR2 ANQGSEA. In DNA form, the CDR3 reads TGCAGCGTTGTAGTTTTGAACACTGAAGCTTTCTTT. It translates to CSVVVLNTEAFF. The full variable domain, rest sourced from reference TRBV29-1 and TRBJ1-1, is SAVISQKPSRDICQRGTSLTIQCQVDSQVTMMFWYRQQPGQSLTLIATANQGSEATYESGFVIDKFPISRPNLTFSTLTVSNMSPEDSSIYLCSVVVLNTEAFFGQGTRLTVV.

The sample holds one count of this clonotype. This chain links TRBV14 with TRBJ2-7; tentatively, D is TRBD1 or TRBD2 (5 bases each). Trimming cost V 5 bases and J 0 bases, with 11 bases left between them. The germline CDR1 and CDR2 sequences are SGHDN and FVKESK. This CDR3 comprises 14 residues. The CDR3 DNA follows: TGTGCCAGCAGCATCGGGGCCTTCTCCTACGAGCAGTACTTC. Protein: CASSIGAFSYEQYF.

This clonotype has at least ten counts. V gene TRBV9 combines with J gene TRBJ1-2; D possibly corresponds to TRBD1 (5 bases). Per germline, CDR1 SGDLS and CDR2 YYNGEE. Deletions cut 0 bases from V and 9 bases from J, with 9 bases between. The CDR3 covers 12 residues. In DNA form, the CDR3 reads TGTGCCAGCAGCGTAGTTGGGGGAAGCTACACCTTC. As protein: CASSVVGGSYTF.

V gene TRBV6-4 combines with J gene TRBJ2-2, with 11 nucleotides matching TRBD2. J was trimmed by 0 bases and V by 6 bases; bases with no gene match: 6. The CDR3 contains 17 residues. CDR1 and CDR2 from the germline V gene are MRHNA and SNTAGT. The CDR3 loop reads CASSPGTSGPNTGELFF. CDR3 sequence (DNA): TGTGCCAGCAGCCCCGGGACTAGCGGCCCGAACACCGGGGAGCTGTTTTTT.

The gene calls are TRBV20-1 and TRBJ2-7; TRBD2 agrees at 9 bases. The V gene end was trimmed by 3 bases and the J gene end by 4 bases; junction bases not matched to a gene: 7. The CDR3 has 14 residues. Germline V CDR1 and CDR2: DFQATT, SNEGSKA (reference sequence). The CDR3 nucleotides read TGCAGTGCTAGCAGGCGGGAGGGTAATTACGAGCAGTACTTC. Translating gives CSASRREGNYEQYF.

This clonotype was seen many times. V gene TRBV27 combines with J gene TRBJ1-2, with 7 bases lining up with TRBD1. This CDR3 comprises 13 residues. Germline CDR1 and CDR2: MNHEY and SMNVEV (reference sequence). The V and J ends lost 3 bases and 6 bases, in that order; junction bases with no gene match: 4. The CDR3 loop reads CASSLITGDGYTF. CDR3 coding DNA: TGTGCCAGCAGTTTGATCACAGGGGATGGCTACACCTTC.

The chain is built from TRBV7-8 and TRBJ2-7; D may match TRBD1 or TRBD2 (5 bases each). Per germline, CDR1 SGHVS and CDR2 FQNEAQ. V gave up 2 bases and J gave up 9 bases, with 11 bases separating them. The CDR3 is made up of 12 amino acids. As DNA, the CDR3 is TGTGCCAGCAGCTTAACTGGGGCGGGGCAGTACTTC. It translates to CASSLTGAGQYF.

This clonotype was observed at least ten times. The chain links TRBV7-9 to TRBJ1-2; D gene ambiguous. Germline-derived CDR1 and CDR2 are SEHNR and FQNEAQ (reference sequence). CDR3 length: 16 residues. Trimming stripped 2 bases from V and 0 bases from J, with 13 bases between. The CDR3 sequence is CASSLSLGPTNYGYTF. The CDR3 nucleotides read TGTGCCAGCAGCTTATCGCTCGGGCCGACTAACTATGGCTACACCTTC.

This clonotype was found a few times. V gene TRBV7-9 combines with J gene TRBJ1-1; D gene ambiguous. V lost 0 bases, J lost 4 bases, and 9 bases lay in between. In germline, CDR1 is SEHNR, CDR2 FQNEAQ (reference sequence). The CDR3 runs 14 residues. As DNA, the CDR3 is TGTGCCAGCAGCTTAGCCCTGGGGAGCACTGAAGCTTTCTTT. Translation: CASSLALGSTEAFF.

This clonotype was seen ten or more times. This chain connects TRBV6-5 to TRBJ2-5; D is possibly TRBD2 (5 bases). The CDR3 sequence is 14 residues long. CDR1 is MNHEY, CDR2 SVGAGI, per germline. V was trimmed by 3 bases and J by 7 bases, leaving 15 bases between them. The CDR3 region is CASSYGRPFGTQYF. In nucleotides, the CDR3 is TGTGCCAGCAGTTATGGGAGACCATTTGGGACCCAGTACTTC.

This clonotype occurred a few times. CDR3: CASSLAGTGVNSPLHF. The CDR3 DNA is TGTGCCAGCAGTTTAGCGGGGACAGGCGTAAATTCACCCCTCCACTTT. The chain has TRBV12-3 or TRBV12-4 and TRBJ1-6, with 8 bases lining up with TRBD1. The J segment lost 7 bases and the V segment lost 0 bases, leaving 5 bases of the junction unmatched. This CDR3 is 16 amino acids long.

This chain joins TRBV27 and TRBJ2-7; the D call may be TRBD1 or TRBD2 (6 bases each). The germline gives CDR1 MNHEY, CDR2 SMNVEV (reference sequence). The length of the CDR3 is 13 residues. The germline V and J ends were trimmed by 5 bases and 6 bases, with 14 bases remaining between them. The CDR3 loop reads CASSPRRGLEQYF. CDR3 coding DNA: TGTGCCAGCAGTCCCCGTCGGGGGCTCGAGCAGTACTTC.

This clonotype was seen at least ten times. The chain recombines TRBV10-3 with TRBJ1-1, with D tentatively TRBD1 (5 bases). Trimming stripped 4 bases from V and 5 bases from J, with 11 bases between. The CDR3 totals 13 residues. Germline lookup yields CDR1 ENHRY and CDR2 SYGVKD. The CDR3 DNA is TGTGCCATCAGTGTCTACAGGCAGACTGAAGCTTTCTTT. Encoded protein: CAISVYRQTEAFF.

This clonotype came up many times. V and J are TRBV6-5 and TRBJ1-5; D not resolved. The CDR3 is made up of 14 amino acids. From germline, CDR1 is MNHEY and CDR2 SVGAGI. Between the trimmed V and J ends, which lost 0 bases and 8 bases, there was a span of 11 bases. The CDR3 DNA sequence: TGTGCCAGCAGTTACTCTTGGGTTCAGGAGCCCCAGCATTTT. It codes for CASSYSWVQEPQHF.

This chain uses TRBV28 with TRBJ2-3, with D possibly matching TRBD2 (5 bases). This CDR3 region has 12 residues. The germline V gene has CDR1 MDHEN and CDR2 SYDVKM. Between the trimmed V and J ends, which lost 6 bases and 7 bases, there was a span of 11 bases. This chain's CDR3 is CASSIGSNTQYF. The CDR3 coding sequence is TGTGCCAGCAGCATTGGGAGTAATACGCAGTATTTT.

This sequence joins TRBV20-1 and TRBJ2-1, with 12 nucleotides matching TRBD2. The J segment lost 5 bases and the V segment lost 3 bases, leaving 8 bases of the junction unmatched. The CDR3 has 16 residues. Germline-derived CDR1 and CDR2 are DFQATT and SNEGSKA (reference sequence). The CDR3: CSARTLRLAGDNEQFF. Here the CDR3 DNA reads TGCAGTGCTAGGACTTTGAGACTAGCGGGGGACAATGAGCAGTTCTTC.